What follows describes a single TCR beta chain. This sample was included in a study of technical replicates of blood from a handful of donors. The germline gives CDR1 WSHSY, CDR2 SAAADI. This CDR3 has 17 residues. After removal of 0 bases from V and 4 bases from J, the junction contained 6 bases not matched to a gene. Generated by immunoSEQ multiplex PCR, the TCRdb table keeps only in-frame clones and is missing some. The sample includes about 89,000 clones, 90% to 95% of them seen just once. Input material: T cells isolated from PBMCs. This chain joins TRBV10-2 and TRBJ2-7; 13 nucleotides match TRBD2. The receptor comes from a human donor in good health. CDR3 in amino acids: CASSESNPGLAGYEQYF. The CDR3 DNA follows: TGCGCCAGCAGTGAGTCCAATCCGGGACTAGCGGGATACGAGCAGTACTTC.